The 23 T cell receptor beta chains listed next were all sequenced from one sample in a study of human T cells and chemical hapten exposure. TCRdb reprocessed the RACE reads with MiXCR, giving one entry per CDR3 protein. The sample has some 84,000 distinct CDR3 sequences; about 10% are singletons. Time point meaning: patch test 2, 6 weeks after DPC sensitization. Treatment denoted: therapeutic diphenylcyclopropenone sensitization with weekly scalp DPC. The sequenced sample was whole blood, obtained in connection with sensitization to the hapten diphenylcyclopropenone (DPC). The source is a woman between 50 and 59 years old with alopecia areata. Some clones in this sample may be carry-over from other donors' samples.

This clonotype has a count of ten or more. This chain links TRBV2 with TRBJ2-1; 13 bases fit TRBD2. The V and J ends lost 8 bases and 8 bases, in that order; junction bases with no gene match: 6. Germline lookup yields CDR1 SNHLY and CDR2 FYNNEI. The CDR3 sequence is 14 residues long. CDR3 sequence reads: CASPGTSGMDEQFF. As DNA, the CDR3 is TGTGCCAGCCCCGGGACTAGCGGGATGGATGAGCAGTTCTTC.

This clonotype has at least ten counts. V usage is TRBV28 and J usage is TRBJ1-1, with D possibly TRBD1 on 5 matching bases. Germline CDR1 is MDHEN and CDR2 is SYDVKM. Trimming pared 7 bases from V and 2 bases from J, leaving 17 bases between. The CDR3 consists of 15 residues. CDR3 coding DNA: TGTGCCAGCATCCGTAGCTGGGGGACTAACACTGAAGCTTTCTTT. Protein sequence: CASIRSWGTNTEAFF. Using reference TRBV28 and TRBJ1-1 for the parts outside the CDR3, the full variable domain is DVKVTQSSRYLVKRTGEKVFLECVQDMDHENMFWYRQDPGLGLRLIYFSYDVKMKEKGDIPEGYSVSREKKERFSLILESASTNQTSMYLCASIRSWGTNTEAFFGQGTRLTVV.

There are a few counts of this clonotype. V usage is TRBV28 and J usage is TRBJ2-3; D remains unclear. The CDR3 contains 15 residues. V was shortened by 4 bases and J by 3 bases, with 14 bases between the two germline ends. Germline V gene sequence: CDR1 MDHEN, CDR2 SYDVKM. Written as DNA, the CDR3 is TGTGCCAGCAGTTCCAATACTCGACCGACAGATACGCAGTATTTT. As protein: CASSSNTRPTDTQYF.

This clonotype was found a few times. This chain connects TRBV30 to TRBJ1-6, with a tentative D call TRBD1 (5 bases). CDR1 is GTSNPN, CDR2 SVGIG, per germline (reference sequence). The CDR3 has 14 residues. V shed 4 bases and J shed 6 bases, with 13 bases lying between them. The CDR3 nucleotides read TGTGCCTGGACAACCGGGACCTCTAATTCACCCCTCCACTTT. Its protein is CAWTTGTSNSPLHF.

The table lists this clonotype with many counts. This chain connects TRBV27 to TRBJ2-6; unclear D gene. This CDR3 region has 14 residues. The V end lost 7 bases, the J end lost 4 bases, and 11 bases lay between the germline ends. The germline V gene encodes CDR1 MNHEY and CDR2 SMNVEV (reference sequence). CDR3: CASKQKGGANVLTF. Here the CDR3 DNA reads TGTGCCAGCAAGCAAAAGGGAGGGGCCAACGTCCTGACTTTC. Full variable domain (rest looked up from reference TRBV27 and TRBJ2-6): EAQVTQNPRYLITVTGKKLTVTCSQNMNHEYMSWYRQDPGLGLRQIYYSMNVEVTDKGDVPEGYKVSRKEKRNFPLILESPSPNQTSLYFCASKQKGGANVLTFGAGSRLTVL.

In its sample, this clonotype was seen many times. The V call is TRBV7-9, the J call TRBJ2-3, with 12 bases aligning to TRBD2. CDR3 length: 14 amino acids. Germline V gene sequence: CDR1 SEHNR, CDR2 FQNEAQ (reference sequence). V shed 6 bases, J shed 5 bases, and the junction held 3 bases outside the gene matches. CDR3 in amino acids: CASSRTSGIDTQYF. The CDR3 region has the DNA TGTGCCAGCAGTCGGACTAGCGGGATAGATACGCAGTATTTT.

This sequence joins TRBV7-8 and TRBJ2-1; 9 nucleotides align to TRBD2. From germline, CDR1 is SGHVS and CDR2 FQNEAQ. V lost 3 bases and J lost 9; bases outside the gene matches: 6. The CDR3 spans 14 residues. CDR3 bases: TGTGCCAGCAGCTTTAGCGGGAGTGTTGGTGAGCAGTTCTTC. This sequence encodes CASSFSGSVGEQFF.

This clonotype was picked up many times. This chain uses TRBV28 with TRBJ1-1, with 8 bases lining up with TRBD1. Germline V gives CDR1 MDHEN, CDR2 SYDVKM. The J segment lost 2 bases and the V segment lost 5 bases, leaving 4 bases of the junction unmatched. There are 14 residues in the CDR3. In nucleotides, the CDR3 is TGTGCCAGCAGTACCCAGGGGGCCAACACTGAAGCTTTCTTT. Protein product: CASSTQGANTEAFF.

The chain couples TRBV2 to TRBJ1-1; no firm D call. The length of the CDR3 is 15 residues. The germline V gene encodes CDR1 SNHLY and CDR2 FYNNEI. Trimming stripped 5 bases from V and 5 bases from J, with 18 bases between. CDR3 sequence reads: CASSSRERSRTEAFF. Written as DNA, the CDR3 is TGTGCCAGCAGTTCTCGAGAACGGAGTAGGACTGAAGCTTTCTTT.

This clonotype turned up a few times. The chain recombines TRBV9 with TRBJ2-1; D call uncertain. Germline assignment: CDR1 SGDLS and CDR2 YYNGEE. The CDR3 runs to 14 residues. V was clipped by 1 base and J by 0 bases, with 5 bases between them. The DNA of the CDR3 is TGTGCCAGCAGCGTATCTGGCTCCTACAATGAGCAGTTCTTC. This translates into CASSVSGSYNEQFF.

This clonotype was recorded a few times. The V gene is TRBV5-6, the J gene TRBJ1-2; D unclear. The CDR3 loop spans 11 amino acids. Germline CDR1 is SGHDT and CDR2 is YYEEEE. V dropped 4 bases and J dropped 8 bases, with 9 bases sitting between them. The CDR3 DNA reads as TGTGCCAGCAGCGGGCCTCCCGGCTACACCTTC. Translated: CASSGPPGYTF.

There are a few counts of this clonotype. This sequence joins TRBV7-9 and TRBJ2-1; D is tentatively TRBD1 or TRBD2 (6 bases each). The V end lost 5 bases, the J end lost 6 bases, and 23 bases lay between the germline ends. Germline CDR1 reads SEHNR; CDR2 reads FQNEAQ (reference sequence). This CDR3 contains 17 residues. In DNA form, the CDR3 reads TGTGCCAGCAGCCAGAGGGGGGCGGACCTAGGGCCCAATGAGCAGTTCTTC. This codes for CASSQRGADLGPNEQFF.

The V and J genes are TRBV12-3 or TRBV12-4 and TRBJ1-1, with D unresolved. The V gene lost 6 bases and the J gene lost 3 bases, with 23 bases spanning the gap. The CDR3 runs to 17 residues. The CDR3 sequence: CASSWRPNRLVDTEAFF. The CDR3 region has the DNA TGTGCCAGCAGCTGGAGACCGAACCGACTCGTTGACACTGAAGCTTTCTTT.

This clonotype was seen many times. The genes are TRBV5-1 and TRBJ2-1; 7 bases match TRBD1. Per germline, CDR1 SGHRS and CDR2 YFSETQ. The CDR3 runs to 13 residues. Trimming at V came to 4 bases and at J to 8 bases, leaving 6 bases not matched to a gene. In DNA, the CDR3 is TGCGCCAGCAGCGCCGACAGGGCCTATGAGCAGTTCTTC. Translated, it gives CASSADRAYEQFF.

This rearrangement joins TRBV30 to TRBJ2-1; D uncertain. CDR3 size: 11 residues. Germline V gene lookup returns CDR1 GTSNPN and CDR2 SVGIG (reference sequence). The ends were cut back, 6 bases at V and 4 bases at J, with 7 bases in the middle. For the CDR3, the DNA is TGTGCCTGTGGACCTTACAATGAGCAGTTCTTC. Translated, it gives CACGPYNEQFF. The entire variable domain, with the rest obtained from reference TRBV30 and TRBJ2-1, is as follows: SQTIHQWPATLVQPVGSPLSLECTVEGTSNPNLYWYRQAAGRGLQLLFYSVGIGQISSEVPQNLSASRPQDRQFILSSKKLLLSDSGFYLCACGPYNEQFFGPGTRLTVL.

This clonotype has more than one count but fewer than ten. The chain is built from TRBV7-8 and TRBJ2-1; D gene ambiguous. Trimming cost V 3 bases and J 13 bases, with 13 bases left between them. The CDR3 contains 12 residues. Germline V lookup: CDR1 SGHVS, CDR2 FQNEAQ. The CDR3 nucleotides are TGTGCCAGCAGCTTGGAGACCTGGGATCAGTTCTTC. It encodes CASSLETWDQFF. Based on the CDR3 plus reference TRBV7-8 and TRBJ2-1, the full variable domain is GAGVSQSPRYKVAKRGQDVALRCDPISGHVSLFWYQQALGQGPEFLTYFQNEAQLDKSGLPSDRFFAERPEGSVSTLKIQRTQQEDSAVYLCASSLETWDQFFGPGTRLTVL.

The CDR3 coding sequence is TGCGCCAGCAGCCAAGGACTCCGGGGAGCCATTCAGTACTTC. The encoded protein is CASSQGLRGAIQYF. The V and J genes are TRBV4-3 and TRBJ2-4; TRBD2 is a possible D gene (5 bases). Germline CDR1 and CDR2: LGHNA and YSLEER. The V end was cut by 1 base, the J end by 9 bases, with 13 bases between. CDR3 length equals 14 residues.

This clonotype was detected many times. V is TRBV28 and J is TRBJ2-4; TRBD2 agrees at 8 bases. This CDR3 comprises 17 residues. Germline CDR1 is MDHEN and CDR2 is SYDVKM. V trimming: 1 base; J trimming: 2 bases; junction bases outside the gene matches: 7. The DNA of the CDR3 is TGTGCCAGCAGTTTATTTCGGGAGGGTGCATCCAAAAACATTCAGTACTTC. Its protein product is CASSLFREGASKNIQYF.

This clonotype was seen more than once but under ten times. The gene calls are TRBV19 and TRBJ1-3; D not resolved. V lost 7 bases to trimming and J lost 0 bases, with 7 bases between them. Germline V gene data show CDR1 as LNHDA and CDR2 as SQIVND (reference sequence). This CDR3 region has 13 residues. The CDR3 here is CASNPRSGNTIYF. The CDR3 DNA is TGTGCCAGTAACCCCCGCTCTGGAAACACCATATATTTT.

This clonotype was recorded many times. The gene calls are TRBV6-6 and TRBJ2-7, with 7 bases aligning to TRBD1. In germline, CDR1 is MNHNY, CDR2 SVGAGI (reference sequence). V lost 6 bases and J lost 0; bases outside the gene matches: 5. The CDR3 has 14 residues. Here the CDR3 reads CASRVDRTSYEQYF. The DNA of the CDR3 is TGTGCCAGCAGAGTGGACAGGACCTCCTACGAGCAGTACTTC.

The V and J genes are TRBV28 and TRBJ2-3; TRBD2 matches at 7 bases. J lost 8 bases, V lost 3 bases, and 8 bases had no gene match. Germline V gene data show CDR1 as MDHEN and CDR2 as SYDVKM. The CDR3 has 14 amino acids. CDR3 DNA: TGTGCCAGCAGTTTCCTAGCGGAGAGGGGTACGCAGTATTTT. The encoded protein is CASSFLAERGTQYF.

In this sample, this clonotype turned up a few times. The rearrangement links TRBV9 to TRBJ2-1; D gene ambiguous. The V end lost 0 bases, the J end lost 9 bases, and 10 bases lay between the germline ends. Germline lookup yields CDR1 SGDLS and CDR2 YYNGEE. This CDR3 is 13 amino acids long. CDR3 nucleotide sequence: TGTGCCAGCAGCGTAGCTGGGAAGGTTGAGCAGTTCTTC. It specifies CASSVAGKVEQFF.

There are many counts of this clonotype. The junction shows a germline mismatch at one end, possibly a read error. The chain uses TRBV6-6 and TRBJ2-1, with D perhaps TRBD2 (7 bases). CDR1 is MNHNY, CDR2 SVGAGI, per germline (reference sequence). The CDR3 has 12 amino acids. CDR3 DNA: TGTGCCAGCAGTACCTACAGGGAGGGAGCCGTCTTC. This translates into CASSTYREGAVF.